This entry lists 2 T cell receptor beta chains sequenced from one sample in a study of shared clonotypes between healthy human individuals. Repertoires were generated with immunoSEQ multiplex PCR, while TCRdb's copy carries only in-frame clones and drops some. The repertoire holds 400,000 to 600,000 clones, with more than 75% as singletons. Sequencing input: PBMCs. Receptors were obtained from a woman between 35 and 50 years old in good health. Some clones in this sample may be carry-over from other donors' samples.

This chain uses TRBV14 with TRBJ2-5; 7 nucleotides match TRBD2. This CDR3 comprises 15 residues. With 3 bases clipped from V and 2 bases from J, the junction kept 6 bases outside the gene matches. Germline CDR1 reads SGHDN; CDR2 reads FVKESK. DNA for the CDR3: TGTGCCAGCAGCCAGGGTCTAGCGGCACAAGAGACCCAGTACTTC. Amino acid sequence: CASSQGLAAQETQYF. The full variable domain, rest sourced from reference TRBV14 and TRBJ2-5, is EAGVTQFPSHSVIEKGQTVTLRCDPISGHDNLYWYRRVMGKEIKFLLHFVKESKQDESGMPNNRFLAERTGGTYSTLKVQPAELEDSGVYFCASSQGLAAQETQYFGPGTRLLVL.

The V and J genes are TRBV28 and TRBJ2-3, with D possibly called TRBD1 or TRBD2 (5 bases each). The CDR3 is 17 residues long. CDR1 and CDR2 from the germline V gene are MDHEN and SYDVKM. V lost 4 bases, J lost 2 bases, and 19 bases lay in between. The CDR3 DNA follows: TGTGCCAGCAGTTCACACGGGACGCAGGACCTCACAGATACGCAGTATTTT. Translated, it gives CASSSHGTQDLTDTQYF.